Listed below are T cell receptor beta chains from one sample, sequenced in a study of vaccination and CD4 T cells after COVID-19. MiXCR was run by TCRdb on the PCR reads, yielding one entry per CDR3 protein. The sample yields 25,000 to 35,000 distinct CDR3 sequences, roughly 50% seen once. This specimen consisted of CD4+ T cells from blood, obtained about 7 months after SARS-CoV-2 vaccination. All receptors derive from a human donor who had recovered from COVID-19. The CDR3 runs from the conserved cysteine through the conserved F or W. A D gene is named only where the DNA matches it firmly. Only part of the rows carry a size: once, few, many, or a class if the clone is expanded.

V	size	J	D	CDR3	DNA
TRBV27	few	TRBJ2-1	-	CASSLSGNEQFF	TGTGCCAGCAGTTTATCCGGGAATGAGCAGTTCTTC
TRBV7-9	-	TRBJ2-2	TRBD2	CASSSVLGTRSNTGELFF	TGTGCCAGCAGCTCCGTCCTCGGGACTAGATCGAACACCGGGGAGCTGTTTTTT
TRBV6-4	-	TRBJ2-1	TRBD2	CASSETQTSQQFF	TGTGCCAGCAGTGAAACTCAGACTAGCCAGCAGTTCTTC
TRBV7-3	-	TRBJ2-3	TRBD1	CASSRQGGSDTQYF	TGTGCCAGCAGTCGACAGGGGGGATCAGATACGCAGTATTTT
TRBV6-5	-	TRBJ1-1	-	CASSSWDGLNTEAFF	TGTGCCAGCAGTTCCTGGGACGGATTGAACACTGAAGCTTTCTTT
TRBV7-2	-	TRBJ2-5	-	CASSLLRRYQETQYF	TGTGCCAGCAGCTTATTAAGGAGGTACCAAGAGACCCAGTACTTC
TRBV19	-	TRBJ2-5	TRBD2	CASSVNSPGLAGRGETQYF	TGTGCCAGTAGTGTCAACTCCCCGGGACTAGCGGGACGAGGAGAGACCCAGTACTTC
TRBV28	medium-sized	TRBJ2-7	-	CASGLTYEQYF	TGTGCCAGCGGACTGACCTACGAGCAGTACTTC
TRBV6-5	-	TRBJ1-5	-	CASSYEGGQNQPQHF	TGTGCCAGCAGTTACGAGGGAGGGCAGAATCAGCCCCAGCATTTT
TRBV20-1	medium-sized	TRBJ1-6	-	CSAPTGTGNSPLHF	TGCAGTGCTCCTACCGGGACTGGTAATTCACCCCTCCACTTT
TRBV7-9	-	TRBJ2-5	TRBD2	CASSWTSGKETQYF	TGTGCCAGCAGCTGGACTAGCGGAAAAGAGACCCAGTACTTC
TRBV6-1	-	TRBJ2-3	TRBD2	CASRSGGKADTQYF	TGTGCCAGCAGGTCCGGGGGGAAGGCCGATACGCAGTATTTT
TRBV7-9	-	TRBJ1-2	-	CASSLVPGAKGYTF	TGTGCCAGCAGCTTAGTCCCAGGGGCAAAAGGCTACACCTTC
TRBV19	-	TRBJ2-2	-	CASSIVRTGELFF	TGTGCCAGTAGTATAGTACGCACCGGGGAGCTGTTTTTT
TRBV20-1	-	TRBJ1-5	-	CSVKTADGQPQHF	TGCAGTGTCAAGACAGCCGATGGTCAGCCCCAGCATTTT
TRBV7-6	-	TRBJ1-5	-	CASSPGTYYSNQPQHF	TGTGCCAGCAGCCCCGGGACATATTATAGCAATCAGCCCCAGCATTTT
TRBV6-1	-	TRBJ2-2	-	CATKNTGELFF	TGTGCCACCAAGAACACCGGGGAGCTGTTTTTT
TRBV7-9	-	TRBJ2-1	-	CASSLGESYNEQFF	TGTGCCAGCAGCTTAGGGGAGTCCTACAATGAGCAGTTCTTC
TRBV28	-	TRBJ2-6	-	CASIRTSGANVLTF	TGTGCCAGCATCCGAACCTCTGGGGCCAACGTCCTGACTTTC
TRBV7-3	-	TRBJ2-5	TRBD2	CAGSLGLAGKETQYF	TGTGCCGGCAGCCTGGGACTAGCGGGAAAAGAGACCCAGTACTTC
TRBV6-1	-	TRBJ2-3	TRBD1	CASSKRQGADTQYF	TGTGCCAGCAGTAAACGACAGGGGGCAGATACGCAGTATTTT
TRBV20-1	-	TRBJ2-1	TRBD1	CSAGGLARGNEQFF	TGCAGTGCAGGGGGCTTAGCCCGGGGCAATGAGCAGTTCTTC
TRBV7-2	few	TRBJ2-7	-	CASSLLSEQYF	TGTGCCAGCAGCTTACTGTCGGAGCAGTACTTC
TRBV6-1	-	TRBJ1-6	TRBD1	CASGTGGSYNSPLHF	TGTGCCAGCGGAACAGGGGGCTCCTATAATTCACCCCTCCACTTT
TRBV28	-	TRBJ1-5	-	CASSLARGLYSNQPQHF	TGTGCCAGCAGTTTAGCCAGGGGCCTTTATAGCAATCAGCCCCAGCATTTT
TRBV2	once	TRBJ2-7	-	CASTQRGAGPSFF	TGTGCCAGCACCCAGAGGGGGGCAGGGCCTTCGTTCTTC
TRBV18	-	TRBJ2-5	TRBD2	CASSPPSLAGPETQYF	TGTGCCAGCTCACCTCCGTCCCTAGCGGGTCCAGAGACCCAGTACTTC
TRBV28	once	TRBJ2-1	TRBD2	CASNPSGGRNNEQFF	TGTGCCAGCAATCCTAGCGGGGGGAGAAACAATGAGCAGTTCTTC
TRBV11-3	-	TRBJ2-3	TRBD2	CASSLGRREGLDTQYF	TGTGCCAGCAGCCTAGGGCGGCGGGAGGGCCTGGATACGCAGTATTTT
TRBV20-1	-	TRBJ1-3	-	CSAPKNSGNTIYF	TGCAGTGCTCCCAAAAACTCTGGAAACACCATATATTTT
TRBV20-1	-	TRBJ2-1	-	CSAPPPSGAYNEQFF	TGCAGTGCCCCCCCCCCGAGCGGAGCCTACAATGAGCAGTTCTTC
TRBV10-3	-	TRBJ1-1	-	CAISVEVNTEAFF	TGTGCCATCAGTGTCGAGGTGAACACTGAAGCTTTCTTT
TRBV10-3	few	TRBJ2-3	-	CAIRDLTDTQYF	TGTGCCATCCGGGACCTCACAGATACGCAGTATTTT
TRBV2	-	TRBJ2-7	TRBD1	CASSTFGQGGDEQYF	TGTGCCAGCAGTACCTTCGGACAGGGTGGCGACGAGCAGTACTTC
TRBV20-1	few	TRBJ2-2	-	CSASSGGELFF	TGCAGTGCTAGTTCGGGAGGGGAGCTGTTTTTT
TRBV2	-	TRBJ2-7	TRBD1	CASSEFGTGKHEQYF	TGTGCCAGCAGTGAATTCGGGACAGGGAAACACGAGCAGTACTTC
TRBV27	-	TRBJ2-7	TRBD2	CASSSTSGRAGYEQYF	TGTGCCAGCAGTTCGACTAGCGGGAGGGCCGGGTACGAGCAGTACTTC
TRBV9	once	TRBJ1-5	-	CASSVGAGASQPQHF	TGTGCCAGCAGCGTAGGCGCGGGGGCGAGTCAGCCCCAGCATTTT
TRBV7-9	-	TRBJ1-1	-	CASSLVQGNTEAFF	TGTGCCAGCAGCTTAGTCCAGGGGAACACTGAAGCTTTCTTT
TRBV7-8	once	TRBJ2-1	-	CASRGRYNEQFF	TGTGCCAGCAGGGGCCGATACAATGAGCAGTTCTTC
TRBV24-1	-	TRBJ2-1	TRBD2	CATSGLGLAGGQSSYNEQFF	TGTGCCACCAGTGGATTAGGACTAGCGGGAGGCCAAAGCTCCTACAATGAGCAGTTCTTC
TRBV7-2	-	TRBJ2-3	TRBD2	CASSLVNLAVTDTQYF	TGTGCCAGCAGCTTAGTTAACCTAGCGGTCACAGATACGCAGTATTTT
TRBV20-1	once	TRBJ2-7	TRBD2	CSARDDSAGVGEQYF	TGCAGTGCTAGAGACGACTCGGCGGGAGTTGGGGAGCAGTACTTC
TRBV7-9	few	TRBJ1-1	-	CASSPSYTEAFF	TGTGCCAGCAGCCCGTCTTACACTGAAGCTTTCTTT
TRBV6-1	few	TRBJ1-5	-	CASSDYGVLSQPQHF	TGTGCCAGCAGTGATTACGGGGTTCTTAGTCAGCCCCAGCATTTT
TRBV5-1	-	TRBJ2-3	TRBD2	CASSLETSGWGTDTQYF	TGCGCCAGCAGCTTGGAGACTAGCGGATGGGGCACAGATACGCAGTATTTT
TRBV20-1	once	TRBJ1-5	-	CSVPFRGGGDINQPQHF	TGCAGTGTCCCCTTCCGGGGGGGGGGCGATATCAATCAGCCCCAGCATTTT